What follows describes a single TCR beta chain. TCRdb's copy holds only in-frame clones and misses some; the assay was immunoSEQ multiplex PCR. The profile covers just over 250,000 clones, with about 90% appearing a single time and approximately 2.5% taken by the ten largest. This sample is part of a study of blood T cell repertoires in COVID-19. Per the germline V gene, CDR1 is LGHDT and CDR2 is YNNKEL (reference sequence). V dropped 3 bases and J dropped 9 bases, with 6 bases sitting between them. CDR3 length equals 11 residues. This receptor was identified in a person aged 18 to 29 with COVID-19, enrolled during active disease. Sequenced material: peripheral blood. The V gene is TRBV3-1 (or the pseudogene TRBV3-2), the J gene TRBJ2-1, with D tentatively TRBD1 (5 bases). Here the CDR3 DNA reads TGTGCCAGCAGCCAGGGGCTTGAGCAGTTCTTC. It translates to CASSQGLEQFF.